A selection of T cell receptor beta chains follows, all from one sample in a study of CD8 T cell repertoires and HIV-1 epitope variants. No cognate antigen is known for these TCRs. Using immunoSEQ multiplex PCR, the repertoire was profiled, and TCRdb retains in-frame clones only, with some absent. Among roughly 5,100 clones listed, around 68% were seen once. The sequenced sample was cultured CD8+ T cells derived from PBMCs. All receptors come from a male donor with HIV. Each CDR3 is given with its conserved first and last residue.

v_call: TRBV27
j_call: TRBJ1-2
cdr3_aa: CASSPPGAVGYTF

v_call: TRBV19
j_call: TRBJ2-7
cdr3_aa: CASSISQDRSHEQYF

v_call: TRBV5-4
j_call: TRBJ1-5
cdr3_aa: CASSSTEDSNQPQHF

v_call: TRBV6-5
j_call: TRBJ2-3
cdr3_aa: CASSYSEGESTDTQYF

v_call: TRBV7-6
j_call: TRBJ1-1
cdr3_aa: CASSFRVGANTEAFF

v_call: TRBV5-4
j_call: TRBJ2-1
cdr3_aa: CASSLSQGSEQFF

v_call: TRBV19
j_call: TRBJ2-7
cdr3_aa: CASSTHAGLAESSYEQYF

v_call: TRBV4-2
j_call: TRBJ2-1
cdr3_aa: CASSQESSALNPYNEQFF

v_call: TRBV5-6
j_call: TRBJ1-2
cdr3_aa: CASSLRDLLANYGYTF

v_call: TRBV19
j_call: TRBJ2-7
cdr3_aa: CASTRGISSSYEQYF

v_call: TRBV29-1
j_call: TRBJ2-1
cdr3_aa: CSVDLYNEQFF

v_call: TRBV19
j_call: TRBJ1-5
cdr3_aa: CASRWAAYSNQPQHF

v_call: TRBV28
j_call: TRBJ1-5
cdr3_aa: CASSLWTVNQPQHF

v_call: TRBV2
j_call: TRBJ2-4
cdr3_aa: CASSEARGITGKNIQYF

v_call: TRBV4-1
j_call: TRBJ1-1
cdr3_aa: CASSQDNSFLPEAFF

v_call: TRBV7-8
j_call: TRBJ1-1
cdr3_aa: CASSPYNTEAFF

v_call: TRBV7-3
j_call: TRBJ2-3
cdr3_aa: CASSFSGGADTQYF

v_call: TRBV9
j_call: TRBJ2-5
cdr3_aa: CASSVTDRGLETQYF

v_call: TRBV11-1
j_call: TRBJ1-2
cdr3_aa: CASSPGTSDYGYTF

v_call: TRBV2
j_call: TRBJ2-7
cdr3_aa: CVPGQGYYEQYF

v_call: TRBV7-8
j_call: TRBJ1-4
cdr3_aa: CASSLARWQGGEKLFF

v_call: TRBV14
j_call: TRBJ2-5
cdr3_aa: CASSLSRDFLQETQYF

v_call: TRBV7-9
j_call: TRBJ2-7
cdr3_aa: CASTTWDRYEQYF

v_call: TRBV7-2
j_call: TRBJ2-5
cdr3_aa: CASSLAQVEQYF

v_call: TRBV27
j_call: TRBJ1-2
cdr3_aa: CASSRQGAYGYTF

v_call: TRBV14
j_call: TRBJ2-2
cdr3_aa: CASSQDLDTGELFF

v_call: TRBV7-3
j_call: TRBJ1-2
cdr3_aa: CASSLGRGEGYTF

v_call: TRBV6-1
j_call: TRBJ2-3
cdr3_aa: CASSEGTGETDTQYF

v_call: TRBV5-1
j_call: TRBJ2-7
cdr3_aa: CASSFERGLGEQYF

v_call: TRBV6-5
j_call: TRBJ1-6
cdr3_aa: CASSRQPKDNSPLHF

v_call: TRBV5-6
j_call: TRBJ2-7
cdr3_aa: CASSLTGSAYEQYF

v_call: TRBV6-5
j_call: TRBJ2-1
cdr3_aa: CASSYDSSLNEQFF

v_call: TRBV2
j_call: TRBJ2-7
cdr3_aa: CASSDELEIYEQYF

v_call: TRBV7-6
j_call: TRBJ1-1
cdr3_aa: CASSQRSDRVNTEAFF

v_call: TRBV11-3
j_call: TRBJ1-1
cdr3_aa: CASSFATGAAFF

v_call: TRBV28
j_call: TRBJ2-7
cdr3_aa: CASSFPTSYEQYF

v_call: TRBV6-5
j_call: TRBJ2-1
cdr3_aa: CASSEGGEQFF

v_call: TRBV5-1
j_call: TRBJ2-5
cdr3_aa: CASSLEGRSTIETQYF

v_call: TRBV29-1
j_call: TRBJ1-2
cdr3_aa: CSTRGLTEGRDYGYTF